Shown below are 14 T cell receptor beta chains from a single sample sequenced in a study of T-cell memory formation after mild COVID-19. TCRdb itself ran the 5' RACE reads through MiXCR, one entry per CDR3 protein. The sample lists some 290,000 distinct CDR3 sequences; about a sixth were seen once. The source material was PBMCs or a T cell subset sorted from them (not recorded which). These TCRs come from a man between 18 and 35 years old who had mild COVID-19 (a few samples of this study predate the infection). Cell type and time point are not known.

This clonotype has more than one count but fewer than ten. V usage is TRBV4-3 and J usage is TRBJ1-2; TRBD1 matches 8 bases. Germline V gene data show CDR1 as LGHNA and CDR2 as YSLEER. V trimming: 1 base; J trimming: 4 bases; junction bases outside the gene matches: 8. This CDR3 is built from 16 residues. CDR3 protein: CASSQALGQGIYGYTF. CDR3 DNA sequence: TGCGCCAGCAGCCAAGCCCTTGGACAGGGAATCTATGGCTACACCTTC.

The gene calls are TRBV19 and TRBJ2-5; D may be TRBD1 or TRBD2 (5 bases each). Germline loops: CDR1 LNHDA, CDR2 SQIVND (reference sequence). This CDR3 is 17 amino acids long. Trimming left V 1 base short and J 5 bases short, with 20 bases between. The CDR3 loop reads CASSIGGIVGFGETQYF. CDR3 DNA sequence: TGTGCCAGTAGTATAGGGGGGATTGTGGGCTTCGGCGAGACCCAGTACTTC.

The chain employs TRBV27 and TRBJ1-6; 7 bases map to TRBD1. With V trimmed by 4 bases and J by 9 bases, 3 bases remained unmatched. CDR3 length: 13 residues. Germline lookup yields CDR1 MNHEY and CDR2 SMNVEV (reference sequence). DNA of the CDR3: TGTGCCAGCAGTTCCCACAGGGGTTCACCCCTCCACTTT. It codes for CASSSHRGSPLHF.

The chain is built from TRBV13 and TRBJ2-7; D ambiguous. The CDR3 totals 14 residues. Trimming removed 0 bases at V and 8 bases at J, with 14 bases between. Germline V gene data show CDR1 as PRHDT and CDR2 as FYEKMQ (reference sequence). The CDR3 loop reads CASSLGHTDGQQYV. The CDR3 DNA reads TGTGCCAGCAGCTTAGGCCACACGGACGGACAGCAGTACGTC.

The rearrangement joins TRBV5-5 to TRBJ1-4; no definite D call. The germline V and J ends were trimmed by 5 bases and 0 bases, with 8 bases remaining between them. This CDR3 contains 14 residues. Germline loops: CDR1 SGHKS, CDR2 YYEKEE (reference sequence). The CDR3 DNA follows: TGTGCCAGCAGTCTGGATGCAACTAATGAAAAACTGTTTTTT. It encodes CASSLDATNEKLFF.

This clonotype was recorded at least ten times. This chain joins TRBV6-5 and TRBJ2-3; D is possibly TRBD1 (6 bases). CDR3 length: 12 residues. Germline CDR1 MNHEY, CDR2 SVGAGI. Trimming shortened V by 8 bases and J by 3 bases, and 9 bases separated the two germline ends. The CDR3 protein is CASGGSTDTQYF. CDR3 nucleotide sequence: TGTGCCAGCGGGGGCTCTACAGATACGCAGTATTTT.

The sample holds a few counts of this clonotype. The rearrangement links TRBV7-8 to TRBJ2-5; D unresolved. V lost 3 bases and J 1 base, leaving 6 bases between the germline ends. This CDR3 is built from 13 residues. The V gene's germline CDR1 is SGHVS and CDR2 FQNEAQ. The CDR3 nucleotides read TGTGCCAGCAGCTTCCGGACCCAAGAGACCCAGTACTTC. It specifies CASSFRTQETQYF. Full variable domain (rest looked up from reference TRBV7-8 and TRBJ2-5): GAGVSQSPRYKVAKRGQDVALRCDPISGHVSLFWYQQALGQGPEFLTYFQNEAQLDKSGLPSDRFFAERPEGSVSTLKIQRTQQEDSAVYLCASSFRTQETQYFGPGTRLLVL.

The J gene is TRBJ2-2, the V gene TRBV29-1; no firm D call. Deletions cut 7 bases from V and 7 bases from J, with 13 bases between. Germline V CDR1 and CDR2: SQVTM, ANQGSEA. The CDR3 has 12 amino acids. CDR3 DNA: TGCAGCGGCCTCCGAGGTGTCGGGGAGCTGTTTTTT. It translates to CSGLRGVGELFF.

The chain carries TRBV6-2 or TRBV6-3 and TRBJ2-4; D gene ambiguous. From germline, CDR1 is MNHEY and CDR2 SVGEGT. Trimming left V 0 bases short and J 6 bases short, with 6 bases between. CDR3 length: 13 amino acids. CDR3 nucleotide sequence: TGTGCCAGCAGTTACTCTGTTGGAAACATTCAGTACTTC. Translated: CASSYSVGNIQYF.

The CDR3 sequence: CASSKRAQHF. As DNA, the CDR3 is TGTGCCAGCAGCAAAAGGGCCCAGCATTTT. V is TRBV21-1 and J is TRBJ1-5. TRBV21-1 is assigned pseudogene status. The CDR3 totals 10 residues.

This clonotype was seen repeatedly, ten times or more. The genes are TRBV7-6 and TRBJ2-3; D tentatively fits TRBD1 or TRBD2 (5 bases each). CDR3 length: 12 amino acids. V lost 4 bases, J lost 10 bases, and 12 bases lay in between. Looked up from germline, CDR1 is SGHVS and CDR2 is FNYEAQ. CDR3 nucleotide sequence: TGTGCCAGCAGCTCACTGCAGGGACCGCAGTATTTT. Translating gives CASSSLQGPQYF.

The rearrangement links TRBV19 to TRBJ1-5, with 9 bases that match TRBD1. V lost 1 base and J lost 6; bases outside the gene matches: 4. The germline V gene has CDR1 LNHDA and CDR2 SQIVND (reference sequence). The CDR3 covers 15 residues. The CDR3 reads CASSIAGQGPQPQHF. CDR3 coding DNA: TGTGCCAGTAGTATAGCCGGACAGGGGCCTCAGCCCCAGCATTTT.

The chain links TRBV4-2 to TRBJ2-7; tentatively, D is TRBD2 (6 bases). Trimming pared 3 bases from V and 3 bases from J, leaving 9 bases between. The CDR3 is 13 residues long. Germline V gene sequence: CDR1 LGHNA, CDR2 YNFKEQ. This CDR3 reads CASSQRGYYEQYF. The CDR3 nucleotides read TGTGCCAGCAGCCAGCGGGGTTACTACGAGCAGTACTTC.

Only a few counts were recorded for this clonotype. J is TRBJ2-7 and V is TRBV6-5, with 10 bases that match TRBD2. From germline, CDR1 is MNHEY and CDR2 SVGAGI. This CDR3 is built from 16 residues. Unmatched junction bases numbered 9, after V lost 0 bases and J lost 7 bases. CDR3 nucleotides: TGTGCCAGCAGTTACTCCCAGGTAGCGGGGGGAGGAGAGCAGTACTTC. Protein product: CASSYSQVAGGGEQYF.